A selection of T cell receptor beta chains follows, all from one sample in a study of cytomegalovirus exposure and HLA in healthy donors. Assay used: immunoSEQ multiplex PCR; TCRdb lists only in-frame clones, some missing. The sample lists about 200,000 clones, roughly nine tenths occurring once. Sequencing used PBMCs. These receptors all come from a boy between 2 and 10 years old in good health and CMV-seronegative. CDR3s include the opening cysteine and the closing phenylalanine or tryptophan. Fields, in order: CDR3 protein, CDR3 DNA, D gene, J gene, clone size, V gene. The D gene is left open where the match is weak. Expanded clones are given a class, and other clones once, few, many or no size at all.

CASSYFSEATSEQYF,TGTGCCAGCAGTTACTTCTCGGAGGCAACTTCCGAGCAGTACTTC,NA,TRBJ2-7,NA,TRBV6-6
CASRTGVYGYTF,TGTGCCAGCAGAACAGGGGTCTATGGCTACACCTTC,TRBD1,TRBJ1-2,NA,TRBV25-1
CAWSPHTGIYGYTF,TGTGCCTGGAGTCCCCACACAGGGATCTATGGCTACACCTTC,NA,TRBJ1-2,NA,TRBV30
CASSNRLVEQYF,TGTGCCAGCAGTAACCGACTAGTCGAGCAGTACTTC,NA,TRBJ2-7,NA,TRBV28
CAWSDSRMTEAFF,TGTGCCTGGAGTGACAGTAGAATGACTGAAGCTTTCTTT,NA,TRBJ1-1,few,TRBV30
CASSSEGRTGYTF,TGTGCCAGCAGTTCGGAGGGGCGTACGGGCTACACCTTC,NA,TRBJ1-2,NA,TRBV28
CASSITGDNQPQHF,TGTGCCAGTAGTATAACAGGGGACAATCAGCCCCAGCATTTT,TRBD1,TRBJ1-5,NA,TRBV19
CASRNSGTEGYTF,TGTGCCAGCAGGAACTCCGGGACAGAAGGCTACACCTTC,TRBD1,TRBJ1-2,few,TRBV6-1
CASSGDRGSLEQYF,TGTGCCAGCAGTGGGGACAGGGGATCCCTGGAGCAGTACTTC,TRBD1,TRBJ2-7,few,TRBV6-1
CASSFQGLPSYEQYF,TGCGCCAGCAGCTTCCAGGGGCTCCCCTCCTACGAGCAGTACTTC,NA,TRBJ2-7,NA,TRBV5-1
CASSSGGDTGELFF,TGTGCCAGCAGTAGCGGGGGGGACACCGGGGAGCTGTTTTTT,TRBD2,TRBJ2-2,NA,TRBV19
CASSPSSGSSYEQYF,TGTGCCAGCAGTCCCTCTAGCGGGAGCTCCTACGAGCAGTACTTC,TRBD2,TRBJ2-7,few,TRBV6-1
CASREGLAGRPSYNEQFF,TGTGCCAGCAGAGAGGGACTAGCGGGACGCCCCTCCTACAATGAGCAGTTCTTC,TRBD2,TRBJ2-1,NA,TRBV27
CASSSGTRLDTQYF,TGTGCCAGCAGTTCCGGGACTCGGTTAGATACGCAGTATTTT,NA,TRBJ2-3,NA,TRBV28
CAWRRAAGSYEQYF,TGTGCCTGGAGGAGGGCTGCCGGCTCCTACGAGCAGTACTTC,NA,TRBJ2-7,NA,TRBV30
CASSTGTSGEETQYF,TGTGCCAGCAGCACAGGGACTAGCGGAGAAGAGACCCAGTACTTC,TRBD2,TRBJ2-5,NA,TRBV28
CASSSGGGTTNYGYTF,TGTGCCAGCAGCTCTGGGGGGGGCACAACTAACTATGGCTACACCTTC,NA,TRBJ1-2,NA,TRBV28
CASSLTGNEQYF,TGTGCCAGCAGCTTAACCGGGAACGAGCAGTACTTC,NA,TRBJ2-7,NA,TRBV11-3
CASSTGTGGTGELFF,TGTGCCAGCAGCACCGGGACAGGGGGCACCGGGGAGCTGTTTTTT,TRBD1,TRBJ2-2,NA,TRBV5-4
CASLDRYSPLHF,TGTGCCAGCCTGGACAGGTATTCACCCCTCCACTTT,TRBD1,TRBJ1-6,NA,TRBV6-1
CASSLSSVPGNTIYF,TGTGCCAGCAGTTTATCGTCAGTTCCCGGAAACACCATATATTTT,NA,TRBJ1-3,NA,TRBV27
CSARVRREQYF,TGCAGTGCTAGAGTTCGCCGGGAGCAGTACTTC,NA,TRBJ2-7,NA,TRBV20-1
CASSPRVRGSYEQYF,TGTGCCAGCAGCCCCCGGGTTCGGGGCTCCTACGAGCAGTACTTC,NA,TRBJ2-7,NA,TRBV6-5
CSVRTSGQNNEQFF,TGCAGCGTCAGGACTAGCGGACAGAACAATGAGCAGTTCTTC,TRBD2,TRBJ2-1,NA,TRBV29-1
CASSSGGSYEQYF,TGTGCCAGCAGTTCAGGGGGCTCCTACGAGCAGTACTTC,TRBD1,TRBJ2-7,NA,TRBV27
CASSWDTAAYEQYF,TGTGCCAGCAGTTGGGACACGGCGGCTTACGAGCAGTACTTC,NA,TRBJ2-7,once,TRBV7-9
CASGGATLRADTQYF,TGTGCCAGCGGAGGGGCGACATTGAGGGCAGATACGCAGTATTTT,NA,TRBJ2-3,NA,TRBV9
CASSEGLAVAKNIQYF,TGTGCCAGCAGTGAAGGGCTAGCGGTAGCCAAAAACATTCAGTACTTC,TRBD2,TRBJ2-4,NA,TRBV2
CAIMPDRVNSPLHF,TGTGCCATCATGCCGGACAGGGTTAATTCACCCCTCCACTTT,TRBD1,TRBJ1-6,few,TRBV10-3
CASSEEAAGTEAFF,TGTGCCAGCAGTGAAGAGGCGGCGGGAACTGAAGCTTTCTTT,NA,TRBJ1-1,few,TRBV2
CASSRVRGYGYTF,TGTGCCAGCAGCCGCGTTCGGGGCTATGGCTACACCTTC,NA,TRBJ1-2,NA,TRBV6-5
CASSQQGREKLFF,TGTGCCAGCAGCCAGCAGGGAAGGGAAAAACTGTTTTTT,NA,TRBJ1-4,NA,TRBV7-9
CATLRTGEPFF,TGTGCCACCCTGCGGACCGGGGAGCCGTTTTTT,NA,TRBJ2-2,NA,TRBV6-1
CASSSTTEGRNEQFF,TGTGCCAGCAGTTCTACTACGGAGGGGAGGAATGAGCAGTTCTTC,NA,TRBJ2-1,NA,TRBV28
CASSPGTLDTQYF,TGTGCCAGCAGCCCCGGGACATTGGATACGCAGTATTTT,NA,TRBJ2-3,NA,TRBV6-1
CASSLSAGLQPQHF,TGTGCCAGCAGCTTGTCCGCGGGTTTGCAGCCCCAGCATTTT,NA,TRBJ1-5,NA,TRBV5-5
CASSLNGGSNQPQHF,TGCGCCAGCAGCTTGAATGGCGGGAGTAATCAGCCCCAGCATTTT,NA,TRBJ1-5,NA,TRBV5-1
CATSGGGLYEQYF,TGTGCCACCTCCGGGGGAGGGCTCTACGAGCAGTACTTC,TRBD2,TRBJ2-7,once,TRBV19
CATSSRGTTDTQYF,TGTGCCACCAGCTCGCGGGGTACCACAGATACGCAGTATTTT,NA,TRBJ2-3,NA,TRBV15
CASSVRDSGNTIYF,TGTGCCAGCAGTGTCAGGGACTCTGGAAACACCATATATTTT,NA,TRBJ1-3,NA,TRBV2
CASNPPAYEQYF,TGTGCCAGCAACCCCCCGGCCTACGAGCAGTACTTC,NA,TRBJ2-7,NA,TRBV12-1
CASGPRGYGYTF,TGTGCCAGCGGCCCCCGGGGTTACGGCTACACCTTC,NA,TRBJ1-2,NA,TRBV9
CASSISGNEKLFF,TGTGCCAGTAGTATTTCGGGGAATGAAAAACTGTTTTTT,NA,TRBJ1-4,NA,TRBV19
CAWSAGGFSTDTQYF,TGTGCCTGGAGTGCCGGAGGCTTCAGCACAGATACGCAGTATTTT,NA,TRBJ2-3,NA,TRBV30
CATHPGRGLNTEAFF,TGTGCCACCCACCCCGGGAGGGGACTGAACACTGAAGCTTTCTTT,NA,TRBJ1-1,NA,TRBV27
CASSLWTLSNTGELFF,TGCGCCAGCAGCCTTTGGACACTGTCGAACACCGGGGAGCTGTTTTTT,NA,TRBJ2-2,NA,TRBV5-1
CAGLGQANEKLFF,TGTGCCGGCTTGGGACAGGCTAATGAAAAACTGTTTTTT,TRBD1,TRBJ1-4,NA,TRBV7-9
CASSLPGAQYF,TGTGCCAGCAGCTTACCAGGGGCCCAGTACTTC,NA,TRBJ2-5,NA,TRBV13
CASSYTWTGRSLNTEAFF,TGTGCCAGCAGCTACACTTGGACAGGGCGATCCCTTAACACTGAAGCTTTCTTT,TRBD1,TRBJ1-1,NA,TRBV27
CASRRGNSPLHF,TGTGCCAGCAGACGAGGAAATTCACCCCTCCACTTT,NA,TRBJ1-6,NA,TRBV5-4
CASSFPGRGEEKLFF,TGTGCCAGCAGTTTTCCGGGCAGGGGAGAGGAAAAACTGTTTTTT,NA,TRBJ1-4,NA,TRBV28
CSAQMGTRSQEQYF,TGCAGCGCCCAGATGGGGACTAGGTCTCAAGAGCAGTACTTC,TRBD2,TRBJ2-5,NA,TRBV29-1
CASSIVGTSSSYEQYF,TGTGCCAGTAGTATAGTGGGGACATCTAGCTCCTACGAGCAGTACTTC,NA,TRBJ2-7,NA,TRBV19
CASSNLGTGGSGANVLTF,TGTGCCAGTAGTAATCTTGGGACTGGAGGCTCTGGGGCCAACGTCCTGACTTTC,NA,TRBJ2-6,NA,TRBV19
CASSPTHGGLNYGYTF,TGTGCCAGCAGTCCCACACACGGGGGGCTTAACTATGGCTACACCTTC,NA,TRBJ1-2,NA,TRBV27
CASSPGLAGETQYF,TGTGCCAGCAGCCCGGGACTAGCGGGAGAGACCCAGTACTTC,TRBD2,TRBJ2-5,NA,TRBV7-9
CASSERGGSTITGELFF,TGTGCCAGCAGTGAACGGGGCGGGAGTACGATAACCGGGGAGCTGTTTTTT,TRBD2,TRBJ2-2,NA,TRBV6-1